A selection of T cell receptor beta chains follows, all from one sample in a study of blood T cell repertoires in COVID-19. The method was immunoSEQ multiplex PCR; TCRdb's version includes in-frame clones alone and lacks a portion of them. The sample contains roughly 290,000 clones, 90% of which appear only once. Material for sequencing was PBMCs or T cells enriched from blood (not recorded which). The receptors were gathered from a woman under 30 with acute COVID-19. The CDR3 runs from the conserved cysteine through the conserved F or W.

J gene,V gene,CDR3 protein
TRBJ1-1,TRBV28,CASRLGGMPAFF
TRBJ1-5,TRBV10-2,CASSESYGLGGVSRPQHF
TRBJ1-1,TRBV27,CASSPTRGAGRNTEAFF
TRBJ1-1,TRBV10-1,CASSEGRGRAEAFF
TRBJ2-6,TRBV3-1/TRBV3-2,CASSQVTGAHSGANVLTF
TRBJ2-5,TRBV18,CASSPNLKETQYF
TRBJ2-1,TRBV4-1,CASSQEGGLAGGGNEQFF
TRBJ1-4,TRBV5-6,CASSLKGVGFGWEKLFF
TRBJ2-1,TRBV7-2,CASSLGGGNNEQFF
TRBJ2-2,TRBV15,CATSRDLRTVPSGRPGELFF
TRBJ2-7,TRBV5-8,CASSLVAVYEQYF
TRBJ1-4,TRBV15,CATSRDRVGGEKLFF
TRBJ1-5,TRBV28,CASTTGRYQPQHF
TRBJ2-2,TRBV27,CASSPWDLLHTGELFF
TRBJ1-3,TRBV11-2,CASSLQGPISGNTIYF
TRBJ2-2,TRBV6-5,CASSYTQVLKPGELFF
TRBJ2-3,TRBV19,CASSISWTSGRVSDTQYF
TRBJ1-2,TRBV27,CASSLTLGGPGGGYTF
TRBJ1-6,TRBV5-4,CASSLFGPGGPSYNSPLHF
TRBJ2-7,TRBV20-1,CSKKGDYEQYF
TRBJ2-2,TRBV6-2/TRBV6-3,CASSYLSFGELFF
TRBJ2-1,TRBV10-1,CASSEGGEQFF
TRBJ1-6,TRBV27,CASSKRLAGNNSPLHF
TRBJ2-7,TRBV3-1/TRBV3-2,CASSQGGGYEQYF
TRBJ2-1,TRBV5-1,CASSRRQGNYNEQFF
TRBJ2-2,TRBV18,CASSPRLETGELFF
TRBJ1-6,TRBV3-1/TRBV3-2,CASSPVRDSPLHF
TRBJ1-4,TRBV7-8,CASSPGTNPSEKLFF
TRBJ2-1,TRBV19,CASSIGAAYNEQFF
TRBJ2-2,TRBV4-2,CASSQIGSATGELFF
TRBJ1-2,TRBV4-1,CASSQDPAGGSNYGYTF
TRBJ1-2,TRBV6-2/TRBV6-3,CASSPRTGKSGGYTF
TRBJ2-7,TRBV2,CASSEARGMLYEQYF
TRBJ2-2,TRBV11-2,CASSRQGAANTGELFF
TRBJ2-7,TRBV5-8,CASSFGGLDGNNEQYF
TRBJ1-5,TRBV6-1,CASSARQGPSNQPQHF
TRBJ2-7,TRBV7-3,CASSSFGGSSYEQYF
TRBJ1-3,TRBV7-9,CASTPSGSSGNTIYF
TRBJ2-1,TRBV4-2,CASSQDGTWTSNNEQFF
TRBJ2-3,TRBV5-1,CASSLVTGTGSDTQYF
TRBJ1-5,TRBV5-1,CASSLGGNSNQPQHF
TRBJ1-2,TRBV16,CASSHRTDNYGYTF
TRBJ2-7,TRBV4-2,CASSQAGSGYEQYF
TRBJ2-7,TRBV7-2,CASSPPPGLAGEQYF
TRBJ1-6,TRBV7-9,CASSQDRVNNSPLHF
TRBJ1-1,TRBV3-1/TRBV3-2,CASSPLLGQGEGNTEAFF
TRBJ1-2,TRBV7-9,CASSLGPSRGYTF
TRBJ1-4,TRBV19,CASRPTARNEKLFF
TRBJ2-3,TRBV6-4,CASSATAGDTQYF
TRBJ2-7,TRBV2,CASSIQGANEQYF